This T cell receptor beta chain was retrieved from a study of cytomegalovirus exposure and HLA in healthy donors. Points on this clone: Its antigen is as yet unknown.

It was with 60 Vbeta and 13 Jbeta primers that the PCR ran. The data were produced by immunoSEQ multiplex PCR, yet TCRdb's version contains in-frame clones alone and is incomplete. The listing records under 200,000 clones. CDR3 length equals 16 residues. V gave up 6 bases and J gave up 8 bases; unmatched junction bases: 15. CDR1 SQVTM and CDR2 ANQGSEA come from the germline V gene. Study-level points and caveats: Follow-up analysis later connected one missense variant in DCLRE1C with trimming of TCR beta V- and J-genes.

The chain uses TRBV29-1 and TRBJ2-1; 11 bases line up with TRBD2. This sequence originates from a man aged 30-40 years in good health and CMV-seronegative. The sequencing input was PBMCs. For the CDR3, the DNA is TGCAGCGTCCCCAGCATGAGACTAGCGGGAAGGGATGAGCAGTTCTTC. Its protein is CSVPSMRLAGRDEQFF.